This T cell receptor beta chain emerged from a study of shared clonotypes between healthy human individuals. TCRdb's copy holds only in-frame clones and misses some; the assay was immunoSEQ multiplex PCR. Of over a million clones in the sample, around 97% are singletons; the top ten hold about 1.2%. The CDR3 runs 12 residues. Per germline, CDR1 MDHEN and CDR2 SYDVKM. V shed 8 bases and J 14 bases; nucleotides not matched to a gene: 12. Sequenced sample: naive CD4+ T cells sorted from blood. Subset defined: CD45RA+ positively selected. The chain carries TRBV28 and TRBJ2-1; TRBD2 agrees at 7 bases. The receptor was isolated from a man aged 25-45 years in good health. The CDR3 nucleotides are TGTGCCAGCTTGAAGATGGCGGGGGAGAAGTTCTTC. Translation: CASLKMAGEKFF.